This T cell receptor (beta chain) was sequenced during a study of blood T cell repertoires in COVID-19 (dated by TCRdb to the early 2020s). Describing the broader study: Samples from collaborators originated in the United States, Italy and Spain and spanned both the acute and convalescent phases of COVID-19. The prospective study material was composed of cDNA or gDNA derived from T cells, B-cell-depleted T cells, or PBMCs. Deeply sampled blood TCRbeta repertoires from subjects exposed to, actively infected with, or recovered from COVID-19 were included in the dataset. A freely available public database, intended as a resource for researchers studying the immune response to SARS-CoV-2, is where the repertoires were released. The samples were drawn from the first 160 participants of the ongoing ImmuneRACE study and from 1,254 subjects provided by 6 global collaborators. Sample metadata almost always included a de-identified subject ID, COVID-19 status, age in years and sex. Where available, HLA class I and class II types were taken from metadata supplied by the sample provider and were not determined by assay-based typing.

About this clone: Its antigen has not been determined. Base qualities are missing; no much larger clone stands one base away.

Participants in the prospective study were aged about 18 to 100 years, lived in some 24 United States geographic areas, and enrolled through a virtual design. To assign participants to cohorts, the prospective study relied on clinical history that participants themselves reported in a screening survey and a study questionnaire. Exposed participants were defined as having been in contact with someone with a PCR-confirmed or clinician-diagnosed COVID-19 case within 2 weeks of study entry. Mobile phlebotomists in the prospective study collected whole blood, serum and a nasopharyngeal or oropharyngeal swab from every participant. Over an approximately 2-month period, participants in the prospective study had the option of providing additional blood draws and questionnaires. Blood samples from the prospective study were shipped frozen or at room temperature prior to DNA extraction. Trimming takes 1 base from V and 3 bases from J, and the germline ends sit 11 bases apart. CDR3 length: 15 amino acids, cysteine to phenylalanine. CDR3 DNA is the only sequence kept; it has 45 bases, read in frame from the first base. CDR1 and CDR2, per the germline V gene, are SGHNT and YENEEA.

TCRbeta CDR3 regions were amplified from genomic DNA by means of the immunoSEQ Assay, a bias-controlled multiplex PCR. The paper's processing steps were these. Within the assay, amplification of reference gene primers was used to estimate how many nucleated cells each sample contained. Sequence reads were collapsed and filtered to measure the absolute abundance of every unique TCRbeta CDR3 rearrangement. For each sample, productive Simpson clonality was calculated by taking the square root of Simpson's diversity index across productive rearrangements. TCRdb carries this immuneACCESS record with in-frame sequences only. Its versions omit some clonotypes, under half of them owing to an unresolved V gene in the studies checked, with the rest unexplained. V and J calls and clone size are as listed in that table; D and trimming were resolved from the DNA. This sample is represented by about 150,000 clones; roughly 90% of them were singletons. In total, the top ten clones hold 4% of the sample.

Paper-wide results and their limitations: How much clinical and demographic metadata was included differed by source and by participant, and the metadata was provided uncurated.

This sequence originates from a woman aged 40 to 50 who had been exposed to COVID-19. This chain is built from TRBV11-3 and TRBJ2-3; TRBD2 is a weak D gene call, 5 bases matching. The sample comprised PBMCs or T cells enriched from blood (not recorded which). The DNA is as follows: TGTGCCAGCAGCTTAGTCGGGGTGGGGACAGATACGCAGTATTTT. Translation gives CASSLVGVGTDTQYF.